The rows below give T cell receptor beta chains drawn from one sample of a study of stem cell transplantation in POMP-related autoinflammatory disease. Sequenced by immunoSEQ multiplex PCR; TCRdb stores in-frame clones only, minus some. The sample shows around 590 clones, roughly 87% of them seen only once. Sequences were obtained from CD4+ follicular helper T cells (Tfh) from PBMCs. The origin of the receptors is a human donor in good health. CDR3s include the opening cysteine and the closing phenylalanine or tryptophan. D genes are given only for firm matches. Some rows have no size entry. The others give once, few or many, or a class for an expanded clone.

clone_size	v_call	d_call	j_call	cdr3_aa	cdr3_nt
-	TRBV7-9	-	TRBJ1-5	CASSLEGDNQPQHF	TGTGCCAGCAGCTTAGAAGGTGACAATCAGCCCCAGCATTTT
-	TRBV5-1	-	TRBJ2-5	CASSLGGRETQYF	TGCGCCAGCAGCTTGGGGGGTCGCGAGACCCAGTACTTC
-	TRBV7-3	-	TRBJ2-7	CASSLDSSGGPWGYEQYF	TGTGCCAGCAGCTTAGACTCTTCGGGGGGCCCCTGGGGCTACGAGCAGTACTTC
-	TRBV6-6	-	TRBJ1-2	CASSYGGAPGYGYTF	TGTGCCAGCAGTTACGGTGGGGCCCCGGGCTATGGCTACACCTTC
-	TRBV11-2	-	TRBJ2-7	CASSLTRDEVYEQYF	TGTGCCAGCAGCCTAACCCGGGACGAGGTCTACGAGCAGTACTTC
-	TRBV9	-	TRBJ2-1	CASSLGVNYNEQFF	TGTGCCAGCAGCCTCGGGGTCAACTACAATGAGCAGTTCTTC
-	TRBV18	TRBD1	TRBJ2-2	CASSPRQGYTGELFF	TGTGCCAGCTCACCCCGACAGGGGTACACCGGGGAGCTGTTTTTT
once	TRBV5-6	-	TRBJ1-2	CASSFGAESNYGYTF	TGTGCCAGCAGCTTCGGCGCGGAAAGTAACTATGGCTACACCTTC
-	TRBV15	-	TRBJ2-7	CATSREGGYEQYF	TGTGCCACCAGCAGAGAAGGGGGATACGAGCAGTACTTC
-	TRBV18	TRBD1	TRBJ2-7	CASSGEQGPYEQYF	TGTGCCAGCTCGGGGGAACAGGGGCCCTACGAGCAGTACTTC
-	TRBV5-1	-	TRBJ2-1	CASSFEGRGENEQFF	TGCGCCAGCAGCTTCGAGGGCAGGGGTGAAAATGAGCAGTTCTTC
few	TRBV5-8	-	TRBJ1-5	CASSIRGLSQPQHF	TGTGCCAGCAGCATCAGGGGTCTAAGTCAGCCCCAGCATTTT
-	TRBV19	TRBD2	TRBJ2-1	CASSTTSGGAREQFF	TGTGCCAGTAGTACGACTAGCGGGGGGGCCCGGGAGCAGTTCTTC
once	TRBV2	TRBD1	TRBJ1-5	CASSGQGGVNQPQHF	TGTGCCAGCAGTGGACAGGGAGGCGTCAATCAGCCCCAGCATTTT
-	TRBV2	-	TRBJ1-4	CASSERDPLFF	TGTGCCAGCAGTGAGCGGGACCCGCTGTTTTTT
-	TRBV5-1	TRBD2	TRBJ2-7	CASSLYGLAGSYEQYF	TGCGCCAGCAGCTTGTATGGGCTAGCGGGGAGCTACGAGCAGTACTTC
-	TRBV5-1	TRBD1	TRBJ2-1	CASSLGGTGAYNEQFF	TGCGCCAGCAGCTTGGGTGGGACAGGGGCCTACAATGAGCAGTTCTTC
-	TRBV2	-	TRBJ1-4	CASSASGLNEKLFF	TGTGCCAGCAGTGCAAGCGGGCTTAATGAAAAACTGTTTTTT
-	TRBV27	TRBD1	TRBJ1-2	CASYEQGQGRFSGYTF	TGTGCCAGCTATGAACAAGGACAGGGGCGATTCTCTGGCTACACCTTC
few	TRBV6-5	-	TRBJ1-2	CASSLREGGGYTF	TGTGCCAGCAGCCTCAGGGAGGGGGGTGGCTACACCTTC
-	TRBV13	-	TRBJ2-1	CASSPLVGGFSYNEQFF	TGTGCCAGCAGCCCCCTAGTAGGGGGGTTCTCCTACAATGAGCAGTTCTTC
-	TRBV9	TRBD1	TRBJ1-3	CASSVQPGQVLDNTIYF	TGTGCCAGCAGCGTCCAACCGGGACAGGTTCTGGATAACACCATATATTTT
-	TRBV6-6	-	TRBJ1-1	CASSQDEVSTEAFF	TGTGCCAGCAGCCAGGATGAGGTTTCGACTGAAGCTTTCTTT
-	TRBV25-1	-	TRBJ2-5	CASSEWQGGPETQYF	TGTGCCAGCAGTGAGTGGCAGGGGGGACCGGAGACCCAGTACTTC
-	TRBV10-3	TRBD1	TRBJ1-6	CAINSRGPENSPLHF	TGTGCCATCAATAGCAGGGGGCCGGAGAATTCACCCCTCCACTTT
-	TRBV27	TRBD2	TRBJ2-3	CASSFLTSGGDTQYF	TGTGCCAGCAGTTTTCTGACTAGCGGGGGAGATACGCAGTATTTT